The 4 T cell receptor beta chains listed next were all sequenced from one sample in a study of shared clonotypes between healthy human individuals (dated by TCRdb to about 2020). The library was prepared using the immunoSEQ multiplex PCR assay. TCRdb took this table from immuneACCESS and kept in-frame rearrangements with V and J called. Such tables lack part of the clones; where checked against another copy, unresolved V genes explain under half of the gap, and the rest is unexplained. The sample contains about 1,500,000 clones, roughly 96% of them found a single time. Clones ranked in the top ten supply approximately 1.2% of the sample. Sample: naive CD4+ T cells sorted from blood. In the paper's terms, the cell subset or site label means: CD45RA+ positively selected. Source of these receptors: a man aged 30-40 years in good health.

This chain connects TRBV27 to TRBJ2-5; 8 nucleotides agree with TRBD1. There are 14 residues in the CDR3. V trimming: 5 bases; J trimming: 5 bases; junction bases outside the gene matches: 7. CDR1 and CDR2 from the germline V gene are MNHEY and SMNVEV (reference sequence). The CDR3 region has the DNA TGTGCCAGCAGTCCCGGGACAGGTGGGGAGACCCAGTACTTC. Translation gives CASSPGTGGETQYF.

This chain uses TRBV28 with TRBJ2-2; possible D gene TRBD1, 6 bases. The germline CDR1 and CDR2 sequences are MDHEN and SYDVKM. CDR3 length: 16 amino acids. Trimming removed 4 bases at V and 4 bases at J, with 16 bases between. CDR3 nucleotides: TGTGCCAGCAGTTCCCCGGGACAAATTACCACCGGGGAGCTGTTTTTT. Amino acids: CASSSPGQITTGELFF.

The gene calls are TRBV27 and TRBJ2-7; 8 positions match TRBD2. The CDR3 loop spans 14 amino acids. Germline CDR1 reads MNHEY; CDR2 reads SMNVEV (reference sequence). The ends lost 5 bases at V and 4 bases at J; junction bases unmatched: 7. In DNA, the CDR3 is TGTGCCAGCAGTCCCTTGGGACTAGAGTACGAGCAGTACTTC. Encoded protein: CASSPLGLEYEQYF.

CDR3 loop: CASSRLAGNEQFF. The CDR3 DNA follows: TGCGCCAGCAGTCGACTAGCGGGGAATGAGCAGTTCTTC. The genes are TRBV5-1 and TRBJ2-1; 11 bases align to TRBD2. Germline V CDR1 and CDR2: SGHRS, YFSETQ. V dropped 5 bases and J dropped 7; count of bases not matched to a gene: 2. This CDR3 has 13 amino acids.